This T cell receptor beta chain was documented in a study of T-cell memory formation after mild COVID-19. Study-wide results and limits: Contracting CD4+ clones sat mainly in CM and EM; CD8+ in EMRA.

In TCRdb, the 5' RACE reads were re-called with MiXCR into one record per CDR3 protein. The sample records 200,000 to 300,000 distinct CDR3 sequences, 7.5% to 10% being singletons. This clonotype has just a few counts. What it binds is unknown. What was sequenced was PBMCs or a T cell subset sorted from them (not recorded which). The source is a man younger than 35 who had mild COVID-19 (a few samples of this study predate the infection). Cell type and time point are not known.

This CDR3 reads CASSDLAGGSDTQYF. The CDR3, as DNA: TGTGCCAGCAGTGATCTAGCGGGGGGTTCGGATACGCAGTATTTT. The V call is TRBV6-4, the J call TRBJ2-3, with 11 nucleotides matching TRBD2. CDR1 and CDR2 from the germline V gene are MRHNA and SNTAGT. The CDR3 spans 15 residues. The V gene end was trimmed by 3 bases and the J gene end by 6 bases; junction bases not matched to a gene: 5.